This T cell receptor beta chain was obtained from a study of blood T cell repertoires in COVID-19. Study-wide context: From the United States, Italy and Spain came samples of acute and convalescent COVID-19. T cells, B-cell-depleted T cells, or PBMCs provided the cDNA or gDNA that served as material.

Source study methods: The authors estimated nucleated cell counts from reference gene primer amplification. Using immunoSEQ multiplex PCR, the repertoire was profiled, and TCRdb retains in-frame clones only, with some absent. For V, J and clone size, that table is used; D and trimming come from the DNA. The table includes 200,000 or so clones, approximately 80% detected once. The junction had 9 bases not matched to a gene; V was cut back by 4 bases and J by 6 bases. CDR1 and CDR2 from the germline V gene are SGHRS and YFSETQ. This CDR3 is 16 amino acids long. The specimen sequenced was peripheral blood. The sequence was obtained from a human donor with acute or convalescent COVID-19. The donor label of this sample is uncertain. This chain uses TRBV5-1 with TRBJ2-2; 10 positions agree with TRBD2. CDR3 in amino acids: CASSPTAGGPSGELFF. CDR3 bases: TGCGCCAGCAGCCCAACAGCGGGAGGGCCTTCCGGGGAGCTGTTTTTT.